The 4 T cell receptor beta chains given below trace back to one sample, sequenced in a study of technical replicates of blood from several donors (dated by TCRdb to between 2016 and 2019). Library construction relied on the immunoSEQ multiplex PCR assay. TCRdb holds this immuneACCESS table with in-frame rearrangements only. Some clones are missing; in checked studies, unresolved V genes explain under half, and the rest has no known cause. This sample holds approximately 52,000 clones; approximately 90% were observed only once. In total, the top ten clones hold 3% to 4% of the sample. The specimen was PBMCs. These receptors originate from a human donor in good health. Some clones in this sample may be carry-over from other donors' samples.

This chain links TRBV6-4 with TRBJ2-7; D not certain. Trimming shortened V by 8 bases and J by 0 bases, and 14 bases separated the two germline ends. The CDR3 extends over 14 amino acids. Germline loops: CDR1 MRHNA, CDR2 SNTAGT. The CDR3 loop is CASLPIPSSYEQYF. The CDR3 DNA follows: TGTGCCAGCCTCCCTATCCCAAGCTCCTACGAGCAGTACTTC.

This chain joins TRBV29-1 and TRBJ1-2, with 7 positions matching TRBD1. Germline loops: CDR1 SQVTM, CDR2 ANQGSEA. Trimming cost V 7 bases and J 7 bases; bases outside gene matches: 9. The CDR3 runs 12 residues. In DNA form, the CDR3 reads TGCAGCGCCGAGACAGGGCGCTTTGGCTACACCTTC. Its protein product is CSAETGRFGYTF.

V and J are TRBV5-5 and TRBJ2-3; 8 bases map to TRBD2. With V trimmed by 0 bases and J by 0 bases, 6 bases remained unmatched. The CDR3 is 17 amino acids. Germline CDR1 SGHKS, CDR2 YYEKEE (reference sequence). The chain's CDR3 is CASSLGLAGTSTDTQYF. CDR3 nucleotides: TGTGCCAGCAGCTTGGGGCTAGCGGGTACTAGCACAGATACGCAGTATTTT. Full variable domain (rest looked up from reference TRBV5-5 and TRBJ2-3): DAGVTQSPTHLIKTRGQQVTLRCSPISGHKSVSWYQQVLGQGPQFIFQYYEKEERGRGNFPDRFSARQFPNYSSELNVNALLLGDSALYLCASSLGLAGTSTDTQYFGPGTRLTVL.

The rearrangement joins TRBV29-1 to TRBJ2-4, with TRBD2 matching 8 bases. After removal of 6 bases from V and 4 bases from J, the junction contained 5 bases not matched to a gene. CDR1 and CDR2 from the germline V gene are SQVTM and ANQGSEA. The CDR3 sequence is 13 residues long. CDR3 DNA: TGCAGCGTGAAGGGACTAGTGAAAAACATTCAGTACTTC. It is translated as CSVKGLVKNIQYF.